This TCR beta chain was observed in a study of blood T cells in healthy people across ages. Through a sample-barcoded 5' primer and a J-beta primer mix, a second PCR was run for roughly 6 to 12 cycles. TCRdb re-derived calls from the 5' RACE reads in MiXCR, one entry per CDR3 protein. This table has around 1.5 million distinct CDR3 sequences, around 55% appearing once. The germline V gene has CDR1 SGHTA and CDR2 FQGNSA. The CDR3 has 17 amino acids. The V and J ends lost 0 bases and 0 bases respectively, with 9 bases between them. The sample holds a few counts of this clonotype. The J gene is TRBJ2-6, the V gene TRBV7-2; D may be TRBD2 (5 bases). The TCR was taken from a man aged 18 to 30 in good health. The material sequenced was blood. The CDR3 sequence: CASSLAGARSGANVLTF. DNA of the CDR3: TGTGCCAGCAGCTTAGCGGGAGCCCGCTCTGGGGCCAACGTCCTGACTTTC.